These 30 T cell receptor beta chains originate from one sample sequenced in a study of blood T cell repertoires in COVID-19. TCRdb's table, derived via immunoSEQ multiplex PCR, lists solely in-frame clones and lacks some. The table lists a few hundred thousand clones, about 68% of them singletons. The material sequenced was peripheral blood. These receptors originate from a woman aged 80 or over with acute or convalescent COVID-19.

Notes on this clone: The identical CDR3 is also encoded by other nucleotide sequences in the sample. This rearrangement joins TRBV6-5 to TRBJ2-2, with a tentative D call TRBD1 (6 bases). The CDR3 has 12 residues. The germline V and J ends were trimmed by 6 bases and 6 bases, with 8 bases remaining between them. Germline CDR1 reads MNHEY; CDR2 reads SVGAGI. The CDR3 is CASRTGAGELFF. The CDR3 DNA reads TGTGCCAGCAGGACAGGAGCCGGGGAGCTGTTTTTT.

The CDR3, as DNA: TGCGCCAGCAGCCAAGATGGGATAGCGGGGGGGCCGACAGATACGCAGTATTTT. Translation gives CASSQDGIAGGPTDTQYF. The chain has TRBV4-3 and TRBJ2-3; 11 positions match TRBD2. The CDR3 sequence is 18 residues long. V lost 0 bases and J lost 3; bases outside the gene matches: 8. Germline V lookup: CDR1 LGHNA, CDR2 YSLEER.

The chain links TRBV9 to TRBJ2-3; 12 bases are a match to TRBD2. V dropped 2 bases and J dropped 4; count of bases not matched to a gene: 8. Germline V gene data show CDR1 as SGDLS and CDR2 as YYNGEE. The CDR3 runs to 17 residues. The CDR3 sequence is CASSVLAGGIGADTQYF. In DNA form, the CDR3 reads TGTGCCAGCAGCGTGCTAGCGGGGGGGATTGGCGCAGATACGCAGTATTTT.

The chain joins TRBV2 to TRBJ2-1, with TRBD2 matching 7 bases. The CDR3 consists of 14 residues. J lost 10 bases, V lost 10 bases, and 16 bases had no gene match. Germline V gene sequence: CDR1 SNHLY, CDR2 FYNNEI. CDR3 loop: CATKEGTTPVEQFF. CDR3 bases: TGTGCCACCAAGGAGGGGACTACCCCAGTGGAGCAGTTCTTC.

This clone was counted only a few times. The chain combines TRBV5-4 with TRBJ2-3; 9 positions match TRBD2. The CDR3 has 16 residues. Trimming at V came to 7 bases and at J to 3 bases, leaving 12 bases not matched to a gene. Germline values: CDR1 SGHNT, CDR2 YYREEE (reference sequence). The DNA for the CDR3 is TGTGCCAGCGGCGCAGCGGGGGGCAGGAAGACAGATACGCAGTATTTT. This gives the protein CASGAAGGRKTDTQYF.

V and J are TRBV19 and TRBJ1-1; 9 nucleotides match TRBD1. This CDR3 is built from 16 residues. Germline V CDR1 and CDR2: LNHDA, SQIVND (reference sequence). The ends lost 3 bases at V and 5 bases at J; junction bases unmatched: 10. CDR3 amino acids: CASSILARTGVTEAFF. CDR3 bases: TGTGCCAGTAGTATTTTGGCGAGGACAGGGGTGACTGAAGCTTTCTTT.

V and J are TRBV11-3 and TRBJ2-3, with TRBD1 matching 7 bases. CDR1 SGHNT and CDR2 YENEEA come from the germline V gene. The CDR3 is 18 residues long. V gave up 0 bases and J gave up 2 bases; unmatched junction bases: 11. As DNA, the CDR3 is TGTGCCAGCAGCTTAGATCGAAGAGACAGGGACCCCACAGATACGCAGTATTTT. Its translation: CASSLDRRDRDPTDTQYF.

The chain recombines TRBV19 with TRBJ2-3; D may be TRBD2 (6 bases). Germline CDR1 reads LNHDA; CDR2 reads SQIVND (reference sequence). This CDR3 has 15 residues. Trimming stripped 2 bases from V and 5 bases from J, with 14 bases between. The CDR3 DNA sequence: TGTGCCAGTAGTATAAGGGACTCAACCGGAGATACGCAGTATTTT. The encoded protein is CASSIRDSTGDTQYF. Together with reference TRBV19 and TRBJ2-3, the CDR3 gives the full variable domain: DGGITQSPKYLFRKEGQNVTLSCEQNLNHDAMYWYRQDPGQGLRLIYYSQIVNDFQKGDIAEGYSVSREKKESFPLTVTSAQKNPTAFYLCASSIRDSTGDTQYFGPGTRLTVL.

The rearrangement joins TRBV11-3 to TRBJ2-7; D may be TRBD2 (6 bases). Trimming took off 1 base at V and 6 bases at J, with 10 bases between the two ends. Germline CDR1 is SGHNT and CDR2 is YENEEA. The CDR3 spans 13 residues. The CDR3 DNA reads as TGTGCCAGCAGCTTAGCTAGCGTCGGCGAGCAGTACTTC. Translated, it gives CASSLASVGEQYF.

This clone was detected once. A read error may produce the germline difference seen at one junction end. The chain joins TRBV6-2 or TRBV6-3 to TRBJ2-1, with 9 bases that match TRBD2. The CDR3 totals 17 residues. Germline CDR1 is MNHEY and CDR2 is SVGEGT. CDR3 loop: CASSSGLAWGSSNEQFF. CDR3 in DNA: TGTGCCAGCAGTTCGGGACTAGCCTGGGGCTCCTCCAATGAGCAGTTCTTC.

This rearrangement joins TRBV27 to TRBJ1-1; D perhaps matches TRBD1 (6 bases). The CDR3 spans 16 residues. Trimming cost V 2 bases and J 1 base, with 14 bases left between them. The germline gives CDR1 MNHEY, CDR2 SMNVEV (reference sequence). The CDR3 region is CASSLDITGWNTEAFF. The CDR3 DNA follows: TGTGCCAGCAGTTTAGACATAACAGGGTGGAACACTGAAGCTTTCTTT.

V usage is TRBV5-4 and J usage is TRBJ2-3, with TRBD2 matching 8 bases. The germline V gene has CDR1 SGHNT and CDR2 YYREEE (reference sequence). After removal of 0 bases from V and 6 bases from J, the junction contained 3 bases not matched to a gene. The CDR3 contains 14 residues. Written as DNA, the CDR3 is TGTGCCAGCAGCTTGGACGGGGGGGCGGATACGCAGTATTTT. Translated: CASSLDGGADTQYF.

With respect to this clone: Other DNA sequences in the sample encode the same CDR3. The chain uses TRBV5-1 and TRBJ2-7, with 8 bases identical to TRBD1. The germline CDR1 and CDR2 sequences are SGHRS and YFSETQ. The CDR3 spans 15 residues. V was pared by 0 bases and J by 1 base, with 3 bases of the junction left unmatched. CDR3 sequence (DNA): TGCGCCAGCAGCTTGGCGGGACAGGTATCCTACGAGCAGTACTTC. This codes for CASSLAGQVSYEQYF.

This clone was detected once. This chain links TRBV7-9 with TRBJ2-3, with 15 bases identical to TRBD2. Trimming took 5 bases from V and 4 from J; bases not matched to a gene: 4. This CDR3 spans 16 amino acids. Germline V gene data show CDR1 as SEHNR and CDR2 as FQNEAQ (reference sequence). The CDR3 sequence is CASSPGLAGGADTQYF. The CDR3 bases are TGTGCCAGCAGCCCGGGACTAGCGGGAGGTGCAGATACGCAGTATTTT.

The gene calls are TRBV6-5 and TRBJ2-7, with TRBD2 as a possible D gene (6 bases). V shed 2 bases and J shed 1 base, with 12 bases lying between them. The V gene's germline CDR1 is MNHEY and CDR2 SVGAGI. The CDR3 spans 15 residues. This CDR3 is CASSYVGGGSYEQYF. CDR3 in DNA: TGTGCCAGCAGTTACGTTGGGGGAGGTTCCTACGAGCAGTACTTC.

This rearrangement joins TRBV7-9 to TRBJ2-5; TRBD1 matches at 11 bases. This CDR3 has 13 amino acids. J was trimmed by 3 bases and V by 8 bases; bases with no gene match: 2. Per germline, CDR1 SEHNR and CDR2 FQNEAQ (reference sequence). The CDR3 DNA sequence: TGTGCCAGCCGGGGACAGGGGGAAGAGACCCAGTACTTC. It is translated as CASRGQGEETQYF.

This rearrangement joins TRBV29-1 to TRBJ2-2; 12 bases line up with TRBD2. The ends lost 6 bases at V and 4 bases at J; junction bases unmatched: 6. This CDR3 region has 15 residues. CDR1 is SQVTM, CDR2 ANQGSEA, per germline. The DNA for the CDR3 is TGCAGCGTAAAACTAGCGGGGGGCGGCACCGGGGAGCTGTTTTTT. The encoded protein is CSVKLAGGGTGELFF.

The rearrangement uses TRBV6-4 and TRBJ1-1, with D unclear. The CDR3 totals 13 residues. The ends were cut back, 2 bases at V and 4 bases at J, with 8 bases in the middle. The germline gives CDR1 MRHNA, CDR2 SNTAGT. CDR3 protein: CASSDEGGTEAFF. The CDR3 nucleotides are TGTGCCAGCAGTGACGAGGGAGGCACTGAAGCTTTCTTT.

V is TRBV5-1 and J is TRBJ1-6, with TRBD1 as a possible D gene (5 bases). The V and J ends lost 5 bases and 8 bases respectively, with 17 bases between them. Germline V gene lookup returns CDR1 SGHRS and CDR2 YFSETQ. CDR3 length: 15 amino acids. In DNA, the CDR3 is TGCGCCAGCAGGACCGATGGGGGGTATCATTCACCCCTCCACTTT. As protein: CASRTDGGYHSPLHF.

The V gene is TRBV6-5, the J gene TRBJ2-1; 8 bases map to TRBD1. J lost 8 bases, V lost 2 bases, and 8 bases had no gene match. This CDR3 is 15 amino acids long. Looked up from germline, CDR1 is MNHEY and CDR2 is SVGAGI. The CDR3 loop is CASSYRWTGTDEQFF. The DNA of the CDR3 is TGTGCCAGCAGTTACCGGTGGACAGGGACGGATGAGCAGTTCTTC.

V gene TRBV19 combines with J gene TRBJ2-5, with 7 bases fitting TRBD2. This CDR3 contains 15 residues. The germline V gene encodes CDR1 LNHDA and CDR2 SQIVND (reference sequence). V trimming: 5 bases; J trimming: 4 bases; junction bases outside the gene matches: 10. The CDR3, as DNA: TGTGCCAGTAGTCCCGGGGGGTCGGCAGGAGAGACCCAGTACTTC. It translates to CASSPGGSAGETQYF.

The V call is TRBV11-2, the J call TRBJ1-2; 8 bases match TRBD1. This CDR3 has 14 residues. V shed 1 base and J 5 bases; nucleotides not matched to a gene: 3. The germline V gene encodes CDR1 SGHAT and CDR2 FQNNGV. In nucleotides, the CDR3 is TGTGCCAGCAGCTTAGCTAGGACAGGGTATGGCTACACCTTC. Residues: CASSLARTGYGYTF.

This rearrangement joins TRBV19 to TRBJ2-7, with D maybe TRBD1 (7 bases). The CDR3 spans 14 residues. The V gene lost 3 bases and the J gene lost 4 bases, with 13 bases spanning the gap. Germline V gives CDR1 LNHDA, CDR2 SQIVND (reference sequence). The DNA of the CDR3 is TGTGCCAGTAGTATCCAGGGGGGCCCATACGAGCAGTACTTC. It encodes CASSIQGGPYEQYF.

This chain links TRBV3-1 (or the pseudogene TRBV3-2) with TRBJ2-7; 8 positions match TRBD2. The V gene end was trimmed by 0 bases and the J gene end by 5 bases; junction bases not matched to a gene: 9. Germline CDR1 and CDR2: LGHDT and YNNKEL (reference sequence). This CDR3 is built from 16 residues. The CDR3 DNA sequence: TGTGCCAGCAGCCAAGATGGAAGCGGGAGAAGCCACGAGCAGTACTTC. This translates into CASSQDGSGRSHEQYF.

The rearrangement uses TRBV6-5 and TRBJ1-2; perhaps TRBD1 as D (6 bases). Germline V gene sequence: CDR1 MNHEY, CDR2 SVGAGI. V was trimmed by 7 bases and J by 5 bases, leaving 17 bases between them. CDR3 length: 14 amino acids. CDR3 sequence reads: CASNPDRPKYGYTF. The CDR3 DNA reads as TGTGCCAGCAACCCGGACAGACCCAAGTATGGCTACACCTTC.

The V and J genes are TRBV29-1 and TRBJ1-1, with a tentative D call TRBD1 (6 bases). CDR1 and CDR2 (germline): SQVTM, ANQGSEA. The ends were cut back, 7 bases at V and 4 bases at J, with 13 bases in the middle. This CDR3 comprises 12 residues. The CDR3 protein is CSAYRVGTEAFF. The CDR3 coding sequence is TGCAGCGCCTACAGGGTTGGCACTGAAGCTTTCTTT. Based on the CDR3 plus reference TRBV29-1 and TRBJ1-1, the full variable domain is SAVISQKPSRDICQRGTSLTIQCQVDSQVTMMFWYRQQPGQSLTLIATANQGSEATYESGFVIDKFPISRPNLTFSTLTVSNMSPEDSSIYLCSAYRVGTEAFFGQGTRLTVV.

The CDR3 here is CASSLVGQGIYEQYF. The CDR3 DNA sequence: TGTGCCAGCAGCTTAGTGGGACAGGGGATCTACGAGCAGTACTTC. The chain recombines TRBV13 with TRBJ2-7; 10 nucleotides line up with TRBD1. The CDR3 has 15 residues. Germline V gives CDR1 PRHDT, CDR2 FYEKMQ (reference sequence). The junction had 3 bases not matched to a gene; V was cut back by 1 base and J by 3 bases.

This clone was seen only a few times. V is TRBV5-1 and J is TRBJ1-2, with 10 nucleotides matching TRBD1. The germline V gene has CDR1 SGHRS and CDR2 YFSETQ. This CDR3 contains 13 residues. V gave up 4 bases and J gave up 8 bases; unmatched junction bases: 5. CDR3 in DNA: TGCGCCAGCAGCCCTGGGACAGGGGAAGGCTACACCTTC. This encodes CASSPGTGEGYTF.

J is TRBJ1-1 and V is TRBV14, with D maybe TRBD1 (6 bases). The length of the CDR3 is 18 residues. The germline gives CDR1 SGHDN, CDR2 FVKESK. V gave up 0 bases and J gave up 1 base, with 18 bases separating them. This CDR3 reads CASSQDWWDINPNTEAFF. The CDR3, as DNA: TGTGCCAGCAGCCAAGATTGGTGGGACATAAACCCGAACACTGAAGCTTTCTTT.

Only one count was recorded for this clone. Written as DNA, the CDR3 is TGCAGTGCTAGTCAGGCTATCAGCTCTGGAAACACCATATATTTT. Translated, it gives CSASQAISSGNTIYF. The J gene is TRBJ1-3, the V gene TRBV20-1; no firm D call. Trimming removed 3 bases from V and 0 bases from J, with 12 bases in between. Germline-derived CDR1 and CDR2 are DFQATT and SNEGSKA (reference sequence). The CDR3 is 15 residues long.